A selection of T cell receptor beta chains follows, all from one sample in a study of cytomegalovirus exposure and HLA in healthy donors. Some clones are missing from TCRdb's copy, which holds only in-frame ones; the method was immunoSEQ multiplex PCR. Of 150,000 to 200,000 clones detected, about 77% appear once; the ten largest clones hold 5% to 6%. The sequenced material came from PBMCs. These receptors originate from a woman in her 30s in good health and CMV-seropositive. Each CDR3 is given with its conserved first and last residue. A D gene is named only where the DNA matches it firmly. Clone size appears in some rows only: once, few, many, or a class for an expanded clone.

DNA: TGTGCCAGCAACTCAAGGACGACTAGCGGGAGCGATGAGCAGTTCTTC; CDR3: CASNSRTTSGSDEQFF; size: NA; J: TRBJ2-1; V: TRBV7-8; D: TRBD2
DNA: TGTGCCAGCAGCTTAGAAGGGGGGGGCGGGGATGAGCAGTTCTTC; CDR3: CASSLEGGGGDEQFF; size: few; J: TRBJ2-1; V: TRBV7-2; D: NA
DNA: TGTGCCAGCAGCTTGGCGGCTAGCGCTTACACAGATACGCAGTATTTT; CDR3: CASSLAASAYTDTQYF; size: NA; J: TRBJ2-3; V: TRBV5-4; D: NA
DNA: TGTGCCAGCAGCTTGACCCCGACAGGGCCGGGGGAAAAACTGTTTTTT; CDR3: CASSLTPTGPGEKLFF; size: NA; J: TRBJ1-4; V: TRBV13; D: TRBD1
DNA: TGTGCCAGCAGCCGCGACAGGAAGGACTATGGCTACACCTTC; CDR3: CASSRDRKDYGYTF; size: NA; J: TRBJ1-2; V: TRBV6-5; D: NA
DNA: TGTGCTAGCAGCCATAGTGGAGAGACCCAGTACTTC; CDR3: CASSHSGETQYF; size: NA; J: TRBJ2-5; V: TRBV7-7; D: NA
DNA: TGTGCCAGCGGCGGCAGGGGCACAGATACGCAGTATTTT; CDR3: CASGGRGTDTQYF; size: once; J: TRBJ2-3; V: TRBV6-5; D: NA
DNA: TGTGCCAGCAGTGAAACGACAGTCGAGCAGTACTTC; CDR3: CASSETTVEQYF; size: NA; J: TRBJ2-7; V: TRBV6-5; D: NA
DNA: TGTGCCAGCAGCAACCGGGACTATTCCGCTGAGCAGTTCTTC; CDR3: CASSNRDYSAEQFF; size: NA; J: TRBJ2-1; V: TRBV11-2; D: TRBD2
DNA: TGTGCCAGCAGCGTAGGGAGGGGAGATTTACCCCTCCACTTT; CDR3: CASSVGRGDLPLHF; size: NA; J: TRBJ1-6; V: TRBV9; D: NA
DNA: TGTGCCAGCAGTGAAGCGCGGAGCTCCTATGGCTACACCTTC; CDR3: CASSEARSSYGYTF; size: NA; J: TRBJ1-2; V: TRBV2; D: NA
DNA: TGTGCCAGCAGCTATAGACAGGCCAAGAACTACGAGCAGTACTTC; CDR3: CASSYRQAKNYEQYF; size: NA; J: TRBJ2-7; V: TRBV13; D: NA
DNA: TGTGCCAGCAGAGTTACTGGACAGGGGGCGTCGGATGGCTACACCTTC; CDR3: CASRVTGQGASDGYTF; size: few; J: TRBJ1-2; V: TRBV2; D: TRBD1
DNA: TGTGCCAGCAGTTTGATGCGCGGGACTGAAGCTTTCTTT; CDR3: CASSLMRGTEAFF; size: few; J: TRBJ1-1; V: TRBV28; D: NA
DNA: TGTGCTAGTGGTCTGACAGGGCGCGAGCAGTTCTTC; CDR3: CASGLTGREQFF; size: NA; J: TRBJ2-1; V: TRBV12-5; D: TRBD1
DNA: TGTGCCAGCAGCCCGAGGGTAGTCCGTGGGGCTTTCTTT; CDR3: CASSPRVVRGAFF; size: NA; J: TRBJ1-1; V: TRBV6-1; D: NA
DNA: TGTGCCAGCAGCGTAGGCCCCAGGGTAGGTGCCAAAAACATTCAGTACTTC; CDR3: CASSVGPRVGAKNIQYF; size: NA; J: TRBJ2-4; V: TRBV9; D: NA
DNA: TGTGCCAGCAGGGGCAACTATGGCTACACCTTC; CDR3: CASRGNYGYTF; size: NA; J: TRBJ1-2; V: TRBV6-1; D: NA
DNA: TGCGCCAGCAGCTTGGTCTCAGGGATCGGCACTGAAGCTTTCTTT; CDR3: CASSLVSGIGTEAFF; size: NA; J: TRBJ1-1; V: TRBV5-1; D: NA
DNA: TGCAGCGTGGCAACAGGGGGCTCCTACAATGAGCAGTTCTTC; CDR3: CSVATGGSYNEQFF; size: NA; J: TRBJ2-1; V: TRBV29-1; D: TRBD1